Described below is a single T cell receptor beta chain sequence and its context. The antigen is not known. Some clones are missing from TCRdb's copy, which holds only in-frame ones; the method was immunoSEQ multiplex PCR. The sample contains about 2.3 million clones, more than 85% of which appear only once. The sample belongs to a study of shared clonotypes between healthy human individuals. The study, taken as a whole, reports: Rarefaction demonstrated incomplete sorted-subset sequencing despite large depth. Sampling covered blood only; tissue repertoires likely differ.

The CDR3 consists of 13 residues. V was shortened by 0 bases and J by 8 bases, with 11 bases between the two germline ends. CDR1 is SGHDT, CDR2 YYEEEE, per germline. The receptor comes from a man between 18 and 35 years old in good health. Some clones in this sample may be carry-over from other donors' samples. The chain carries TRBV5-6 and TRBJ1-2, with a possible D match to TRBD1 (6 bases). The sequencing input was naive CD4+ T cells from PBMCs. The subset here: CD45RA+ positively selected. For the CDR3, the DNA is TGTGCCAGCAGCTTGGTTGTCAGGGGAGGCTACACCTTC. It translates to CASSLVVRGGYTF. The entire variable domain, with the rest obtained from reference TRBV5-6 and TRBJ1-2, is as follows: DAGVTQSPTHLIKTRGQQVTLRCSPKSGHDTVSWYQQALGQGPQFIFQYYEEEERQRGNFPDRFSGHQFPNYSSELNVNALLLGDSALYLCASSLVVRGGYTFGSGTRLTVV.